This TCR beta chain was captured by sequencing in a study of cytomegalovirus exposure and HLA in healthy donors. Study as a whole: Of some 400 genotyped donors, roughly 81% clustered with self-reported Caucasian donors.

Use of 60 Vbeta and 13 Jbeta primers characterized the PCR. Authors' methods: Per a later analysis, the number of unique TCR beta chains was around 80 million, of which around 9.9 million were shared. Profiled with immunoSEQ multiplex PCR; TCRdb holds only in-frame clones, not every one. The D gene and trimming were derived from the DNA, and the V and J assignments and clone size from that table. This table holds some 190,000 clones, 85% to 90% found once. Findings and caveats of the study: The likely origin of a cluster of highly shared sequence variants was a sequencing artifact.

Concerning this clone itself: Its specificity is not known.

Looked up from germline, CDR1 is SGHRS and CDR2 is YFSETQ. The CDR3 sequence is 19 residues long. V lost 4 bases, J lost 0 bases, and 13 bases stayed unmatched. The TCR originated in a man between 25 and 39 years old in good health and CMV-seronegative. The source material was PBMCs. The V gene is TRBV5-1, the J gene TRBJ2-2; 9 bases map to TRBD2. The chain's CDR3 is CASSPAELTSGPNTGELFF. CDR3 bases: TGCGCCAGCAGCCCGGCCGAATTGACTAGCGGCCCGAACACCGGGGAGCTGTTTTTT.